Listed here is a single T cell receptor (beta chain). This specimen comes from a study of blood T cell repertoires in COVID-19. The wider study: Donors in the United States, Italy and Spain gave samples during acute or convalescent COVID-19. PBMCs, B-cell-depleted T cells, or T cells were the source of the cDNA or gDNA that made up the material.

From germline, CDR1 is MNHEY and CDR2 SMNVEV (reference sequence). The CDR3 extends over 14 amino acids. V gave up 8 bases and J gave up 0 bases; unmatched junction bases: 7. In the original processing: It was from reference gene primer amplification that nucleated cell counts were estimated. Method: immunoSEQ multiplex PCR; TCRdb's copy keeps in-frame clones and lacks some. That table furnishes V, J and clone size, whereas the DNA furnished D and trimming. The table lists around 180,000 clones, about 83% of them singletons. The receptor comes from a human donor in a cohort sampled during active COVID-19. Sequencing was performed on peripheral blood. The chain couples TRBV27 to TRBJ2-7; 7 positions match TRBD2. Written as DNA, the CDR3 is TGTGCCAGCGGGATCGGGAGGTTCTCCTACGAGCAGTACTTC. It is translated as CASGIGRFSYEQYF.